These 15 T cell receptor beta chains came from one sample sequenced in a study of blood T cell repertoires in COVID-19. TCRdb's table, derived via immunoSEQ multiplex PCR, lists solely in-frame clones and lacks some. The sample shows some 87,000 clones, approximately 75% of them seen only once. Sequencing was performed on peripheral blood. All receptors derive from a human donor in a cohort sampled during active COVID-19.

The chain has TRBV2 and TRBJ2-2; possible D gene TRBD1, 5 bases. The germline gives CDR1 SNHLY, CDR2 FYNNEI. There are 11 residues in the CDR3. V was clipped by 6 bases and J by 8 bases, with 7 bases between them. The CDR3 nucleotides are TGTGCCAGCAGCAGGGCGGGGGAGCTGTTTTTT. Its protein is CASSRAGELFF.

This rearrangement joins TRBV7-8 to TRBJ2-1, with a possible D match to TRBD2 (6 bases). CDR3 size: 15 residues. V lost 5 bases to trimming and J lost 1 base, with 12 bases between them. CDR1 SGHVS and CDR2 FQNEAQ come from the germline V gene. The CDR3 DNA reads as TGTGCCAGCAGCCCGACTAGGCAATCCTACAATGAGCAGTTCTTC. This gives the protein CASSPTRQSYNEQFF.

This chain links TRBV7-2 with TRBJ2-1; no firm D call. CDR3 length: 12 amino acids. V was clipped by 6 bases and J by 4 bases, with 7 bases between them. Germline CDR1 SGHTA, CDR2 FQGNSA. The CDR3 coding sequence is TGTGCCAGCAGTATCGGGTACAATGAGCAGTTCTTC. It yields the protein CASSIGYNEQFF.

This clone showed up just a few times. The J gene is TRBJ2-1, the V gene TRBV7-3, with TRBD2 matching 11 bases. The CDR3 has 15 residues. The trim removed 6 bases at V and 9 bases at J, leaving 10 bases unmatched. Germline V gene sequence: CDR1 SGHTA, CDR2 FQGTGA. As DNA, the CDR3 is TGTGCCAGCAGTCCCCTCGGGCTAGCGGGGGGTGAGCAGTTCTTC. It yields the protein CASSPLGLAGGEQFF.

The gene calls are TRBV27 and TRBJ2-1, with 10 nucleotides matching TRBD1. V shed 6 bases, J shed 5 bases, and the junction held 7 bases outside the gene matches. CDR3 size: 15 residues. Germline CDR1 and CDR2: MNHEY and SMNVEV (reference sequence). The CDR3 spells CASSRTGGIHNEQFF. CDR3 DNA sequence: TGTGCCAGCAGCCGGACAGGGGGAATACACAATGAGCAGTTCTTC.

This chain joins TRBV5-1 and TRBJ1-2; D might be TRBD1 (5 bases). V dropped 0 bases and J dropped 1 base, with 7 bases sitting between them. CDR1 and CDR2 (germline): SGHRS, YFSETQ. The CDR3 contains 14 residues. As DNA, the CDR3 is TGCGCCAGCAGCTTGGCCGACAGTAACTATGGCTACACCTTC. This gives the protein CASSLADSNYGYTF.

The chain combines TRBV10-3 with TRBJ2-5, with D perhaps TRBD2 (6 bases). Germline V lookup: CDR1 ENHRY, CDR2 SYGVKD. This CDR3 has 12 residues. V gave up 6 bases and J gave up 12 bases, with 17 bases separating them. CDR3 sequence reads: CAIRNSAGPEYF. The CDR3 nucleotides are TGTGCCATCAGAAACTCGGCGGGGCCCGAGTACTTC.

The chain uses TRBV2 and TRBJ1-5, with TRBD1 as a possible D gene (5 bases). The CDR3 covers 15 residues. V lost 4 bases and J 6 bases, leaving 16 bases between the germline ends. Germline assignment: CDR1 SNHLY and CDR2 FYNNEI. The CDR3 DNA is TGTGCCAGCAGTGGCGAGCGGGGCCTGGGTCAGCCCCAGCATTTT. This gives the protein CASSGERGLGQPQHF.

V and J are TRBV5-6 and TRBJ1-2; TRBD1 matches 10 bases. CDR1 and CDR2 from the germline V gene are SGHDT and YYEEEE. Germline trimming cut 2 bases from V and 3 bases from J; bases unmatched to any gene: 13. The CDR3 has 18 amino acids. Written as DNA, the CDR3 is TGTGCCAGCAGCTTAGGTCTCGGGACAGGGGAGTTTTACTATGGCTACACCTTC. As protein: CASSLGLGTGEFYYGYTF. The entire variable domain, with the rest obtained from reference TRBV5-6 and TRBJ1-2, is as follows: DAGVTQSPTHLIKTRGQQVTLRCSPKSGHDTVSWYQQALGQGPQFIFQYYEEEERQRGNFPDRFSGHQFPNYSSELNVNALLLGDSALYLCASSLGLGTGEFYYGYTFGSGTRLTVV.

The rearrangement links TRBV6-4 to TRBJ2-1, with D unresolved. V dropped 2 bases and J dropped 4 bases, with 3 bases sitting between them. CDR3 length: 12 residues. Germline CDR1 MRHNA, CDR2 SNTAGT. CDR3 residues: CASSDLYNEQFF. The CDR3 region has the DNA TGTGCCAGCAGTGACCTTTACAATGAGCAGTTCTTC.

The chain is built from TRBV28 and TRBJ1-1; no reliable D call. V shed 9 bases and J shed 8 bases, with 16 bases lying between them. The germline CDR1 and CDR2 sequences are MDHEN and SYDVKM. CDR3 size: 12 residues. CDR3 nucleotides: TGTGCCAGTACATCAAGAGGGAAAGAAGCTTTCTTT. It yields the protein CASTSRGKEAFF.

This clone has a single count. The rearrangement joins TRBV30 to TRBJ2-7, with TRBD2 matching 8 bases. In germline, CDR1 is GTSNPN, CDR2 SVGIG (reference sequence). This CDR3 comprises 13 residues. V trimming: 2 bases; J trimming: 5 bases; junction bases outside the gene matches: 5. The CDR3 DNA reads TGTGCCTGGAGTCGGGGGGGGCTTGACGAGCAGTACTTC. Translation: CAWSRGGLDEQYF. The full variable domain, in which reference TRBV30 and TRBJ2-7 provide the parts outside the CDR3, is SQTIHQWPATLVQPVGSPLSLECTVEGTSNPNLYWYRQAAGRGLQLLFYSVGIGQISSEVPQNLSASRPQDRQFILSSKKLLLSDSGFYLCAWSRGGLDEQYFGPGTRLTVT.

The chain links TRBV18 to TRBJ1-6; 9 nucleotides match TRBD1. The CDR3 totals 16 residues. V was pared by 0 bases and J by 13 bases, with 10 bases of the junction left unmatched. The V gene's germline CDR1 is KGHSH and CDR2 LQKENI. The CDR3 DNA sequence: TGTGCCAGCTCACCACCGAGGGGACAGGGCCTGGGTCCCCTCCACTTT. It encodes CASSPPRGQGLGPLHF.

This clone came up once. The chain carries TRBV19 and TRBJ1-2; D is unclear. Germline V gene lookup returns CDR1 LNHDA and CDR2 SQIVND (reference sequence). V lost 3 bases and J lost 3, with 29 bases in between. The CDR3 spans 20 residues. Written as DNA, the CDR3 is TGTGCCAGTAGTATTTCTCAACCAACCCTCCTGACATTTCTTGACTATGGCTACACCTTC. It codes for CASSISQPTLLTFLDYGYTF. Drawing the rest from reference TRBV19 and TRBJ1-2, the complete variable domain is DGGITQSPKYLFRKEGQNVTLSCEQNLNHDAMYWYRQDPGQGLRLIYYSQIVNDFQKGDIAEGYSVSREKKESFPLTVTSAQKNPTAFYLCASSISQPTLLTFLDYGYTFGSGTRLTVV.

The chain uses TRBV6-5 and TRBJ2-3; 9 bases agree with TRBD1. The V and J ends lost 7 bases and 6 bases, in that order; junction bases with no gene match: 8. The CDR3 loop spans 14 amino acids. CDR1 is MNHEY and CDR2 is SVGAGI in the germline V gene. CDR3 sequence (DNA): TGTGCCAGCAACCTACAGGGGGCTGCTGATACGCAGTATTTT. Amino acid sequence: CASNLQGAADTQYF.